This T cell receptor (beta chain) was obtained from a study of blood T cell repertoires in COVID-19. The CDR3 covers 13 residues. In germline, CDR1 is SQVTM, CDR2 ANQGSEA. V was shortened by 0 bases and J by 12 bases, with 18 bases between the two germline ends. Using immunoSEQ multiplex PCR, the repertoire was profiled, and TCRdb retains in-frame clones only, with some absent. The data contain over 85,000 clones, around four fifths of them singletons. Sequencing was carried out using peripheral blood. The source is a middle-aged man with acute or convalescent COVID-19. V is TRBV29-1 and J is TRBJ2-7; possibly TRBD1 for D (7 bases). CDR3 DNA: TGCAGCGTTGAAGATGGAGGGGACAGTCAAAGGTACTTC. Translating gives CSVEDGGDSQRYF.